This entry is about one T cell receptor (beta chain). Its specificity is unknown. The data were produced by immunoSEQ multiplex PCR, yet TCRdb's version contains in-frame clones alone and is incomplete. The data show around 99,000 clones, with 90% to 95% seen just once and roughly 13% held by the top ten. This entry comes from a study of T cell responses to AZD1222 COVID-19 vaccine. Looking at the study overall: Samples with a second dose at about 4 or about 12 weeks were pooled together. Study observations and caveats: Nearly half of spike-specific TCRs reportedly target unmutated variant regions. At baseline, just six AZD1222 recipients tested seropositive.

Trimming cost V 5 bases and J 0 bases, with 7 bases left between them. The CDR3 contains 13 residues. Germline V CDR1 and CDR2: SNHLY, FYNNEI. Here the sequenced sample was peripheral blood, taken on day 0 of AZD1222 vaccination. This sequence was found in an adult in good health. The rearrangement joins TRBV2 to TRBJ1-1; no clear D gene. This CDR3 reads CASSYGLNTEAFF. DNA for the CDR3: TGTGCCAGCAGTTATGGACTGAACACTGAAGCTTTCTTT.